Listed below are T cell receptor beta chains from one sample, sequenced in a study of blood T cell repertoires in COVID-19. Sequencing used immunoSEQ multiplex PCR; TCRdb keeps in-frame clones, though not all of them. The profile shows approximately 140,000 clones, about 90% of them singletons. The material sequenced was peripheral blood. The receptors stem from a human donor in a cohort sampled during active COVID-19. The CDR3 runs from the conserved cysteine through the conserved F or W. D genes are given only for firm matches. Rows give clone size only sometimes, using once, few, many, or a class for an expanded clone.

v_call	j_call	d_call	clone_size	cdr3_nt	cdr3_aa
TRBV29-1	TRBJ2-7	.	once	TGCAGCGTTGAAGATCGAGGGCGGTTAGCCTACGAGCAGTACTTC	CSVEDRGRLAYEQYF
TRBV20-1	TRBJ1-4	.	.	TGCAGTGCTAGTTCGGTAATGGAAAAACTGTTTTTT	CSASSVMEKLFF
TRBV28	TRBJ1-5	TRBD1	.	TGTGCCAGCAGTTTATCGGACAGGGTCCAGCCCCAGCATTTT	CASSLSDRVQPQHF
TRBV5-1	TRBJ2-3	TRBD1	.	TGCGCCAGCAGCTTGCCCGGGACAGGGTTGACAGATACGCAGTATTTT	CASSLPGTGLTDTQYF
TRBV4-2	TRBJ2-2	TRBD2	.	TGTGCCAGCAGCCAAGATGGCTCCGGGAGGGCCCTTCACGGGGAGCTGTTTTTT	CASSQDGSGRALHGELFF
TRBV6-7	TRBJ2-1	.	once	TGTGCCAGCAGTTACGGGACAATAGCCTACAATGAGCAGTTCTTC	CASSYGTIAYNEQFF
TRBV9	TRBJ2-1	TRBD1	.	TGTGCCAGCAGCCCCTCGGGACAGGGCTACAATGAGCAGTTCTTC	CASSPSGQGYNEQFF
TRBV28	TRBJ2-2	TRBD2	.	TGTGCCAGCAGCCTCTATGGGACTAGCGGGGGGGTTGGCACCGGGGAGCTGTTTTTT	CASSLYGTSGGVGTGELFF
TRBV30	TRBJ2-2	TRBD1	.	TGTGCCCTGGGGGACAGGGGCACCGGGGAGCTGTTTTTT	CALGDRGTGELFF
TRBV5-6	TRBJ2-5	TRBD1	.	TGTGCCAGCAGGTCTACAGGGGGCGCCGGGACCCAGTACTTC	CASRSTGGAGTQYF
TRBV4-2	TRBJ2-3	.	.	TGTGCCAGCAGCCAAGATAGGGGGGGACCACCTAGCACAGATACGCAGTATTTT	CASSQDRGGPPSTDTQYF
TRBV10-1	TRBJ2-5	TRBD1	.	TGCGCCAGCAGTGAACCGGGACAGCAAGAGACCCAGTACTTC	CASSEPGQQETQYF
TRBV5-1	TRBJ1-2	.	.	TGCGCCAGCAGCTTAAGGCTGGAGGGATATGGCTACACCTTC	CASSLRLEGYGYTF
TRBV4-1	TRBJ1-4	.	.	TGCGCCAGCAGCCAAGGCGTCGTAGCAAATGAAAAACTGTTTTTT	CASSQGVVANEKLFF
TRBV9	TRBJ1-2	TRBD1	.	TGTGCCAGCAGCGTAGCGCCGGGACAGTATGGCTACACCTTC	CASSVAPGQYGYTF
TRBV4-1	TRBJ2-5	.	.	TGCGCCAGCAGCCAAGAAGGGCCGGGAAAGTCGTATGCGACCCAGTACTTC	CASSQEGPGKSYATQYF
TRBV5-4	TRBJ2-1	TRBD2	.	TGTGCCAGCGCCGCGGGATCTAGCGGAACCTACAATGAGCAGTTCTTC	CASAAGSSGTYNEQFF
TRBV7-8	TRBJ1-6	.	.	TGTGCCAGCAGCAATTTGGGGGCCGGGACATCATCACCCCTCCACTTT	CASSNLGAGTSSPLHF
TRBV5-5	TRBJ2-6	TRBD1	.	TGTGCCAGCAGCTTTGGAAGGGGGCCTGGGGCCAACGTCCTGACTTTC	CASSFGRGPGANVLTF
TRBV7-2	TRBJ2-2	.	.	TGTGCCAGCAGCCTCACAGGGACCGGGGAGCTGTTTTTT	CASSLTGTGELFF
TRBV9	TRBJ1-4	.	.	TGTGCCAGCAGCTCCGGGGGGCATCCTAATGAAAAACTGTTTTTT	CASSSGGHPNEKLFF
TRBV29-1	TRBJ2-7	.	.	TGCAGCGTTGTCCCAGGTATTAGCTCCTACGAGCAGTACTTC	CSVVPGISSYEQYF
TRBV6-5	TRBJ2-1	.	.	TGTGCCAGCCAAAGGACAGCCTACAATGAGCAGTTCTTC	CASQRTAYNEQFF
TRBV6-2/TRBV6-3	TRBJ2-1	.	.	TGTGCCAGCAGTTATGCGAGGGCGGGGTCCTCCGGGAGTCCTAATGAGCAGTTCTTC	CASSYARAGSSGSPNEQFF
TRBV3-1/TRBV3-2	TRBJ1-6	.	.	TGTGCCAGCAGCCAAGGCAATCCCAGACCCCTCCACTTT	CASSQGNPRPLHF
TRBV6-5	TRBJ2-3	.	once	TGTGCCAGCAGCCAGGCCGACGATACGCAGTATTTT	CASSQADDTQYF
TRBV5-6	TRBJ2-3	.	.	TGTGCCAGCAGCTGGGCAGGGCAAGATACGCAGTATTTT	CASSWAGQDTQYF
TRBV4-1	TRBJ1-2	TRBD1	once	TGCGCCAGCAGCCAAGGGCCGGGACAGGGGTATGGCTACACCTTC	CASSQGPGQGYGYTF
TRBV5-1	TRBJ2-2	.	.	TGCGCCAGCACCAAAGACAACGGGGAGCTGTTTTTT	CASTKDNGELFF
TRBV6-5	TRBJ1-2	.	many	TGTGCCAGCAGTTACTCGTCAGGCCCAAACTATGGCTACACCTTC	CASSYSSGPNYGYTF
TRBV7-3	TRBJ2-1	TRBD2	.	TGTGCCAGCAGCTTAAACGGGGGGGCCTCCTACAATGAGCAGTTCTTC	CASSLNGGASYNEQFF
TRBV12-3/TRBV12-4	TRBJ2-5	.	.	TGTGCCAGCAGAAGACAGGAGGTAGAGACCCAGTACTTC	CASRRQEVETQYF
TRBV5-1	TRBJ2-7	.	.	TGCGCCAGCAGCTTGGCGAGCTCCTACGAGCAGTACTTC	CASSLASSYEQYF
TRBV5-1	TRBJ1-3	TRBD1	.	TGCGCCAGCAGCGAGGACAGGGACGGCGGCACCATATATTTT	CASSEDRDGGTIYF
TRBV5-4	TRBJ1-2	TRBD1	.	TGTGCCAGCAGCGACGACAGGGGTAGCTATGGCTACACCTTC	CASSDDRGSYGYTF
TRBV5-5	TRBJ1-5	TRBD1	.	TGTGCCAGCAGCTTGTCGGGGACAGGGTATCTTTATGCCCAGCATTTT	CASSLSGTGYLYAQHF
TRBV11-1	TRBJ2-3	TRBD2	.	TGTGCCAGCAGCTTTGGACTAGCGGGAAATCTGGATACGCAGTATTTT	CASSFGLAGNLDTQYF
TRBV28	TRBJ1-4	.	.	TGTGCCAGCAGTTACCCCCGGTCCAATGAAAAACTGTTTTTT	CASSYPRSNEKLFF
TRBV28	TRBJ2-7	TRBD1	.	TGTGCCAGCAGCCACAGGGACAGGGGGATTTACTCCGAGCAGTACTTC	CASSHRDRGIYSEQYF
TRBV5-4	TRBJ1-1	.	.	TGTGCCAGCAGCTTGATTTCAGAGAACACTGAAGCTTTCTTT	CASSLISENTEAFF
TRBV6-1	TRBJ2-7	TRBD2	.	TGTGCCAGCAGTGAGGACGGGAGGGACCCCTACGAGCAGTACTTC	CASSEDGRDPYEQYF
TRBV7-9	TRBJ2-1	TRBD2	few	TGTGCCAGCAGCTTAGACGGGAGGCCCTACAATGAGCAGTTCTTC	CASSLDGRPYNEQFF
TRBV6-1	TRBJ2-7	.	.	TGTGCCAGCAGTGAATTGACATACTACGAGCAGTACTTC	CASSELTYYEQYF
TRBV7-9	TRBJ1-3	.	few	TGTGCCAGCAGCTTTGGTCAACACTCTGGAAACACCATATATTTT	CASSFGQHSGNTIYF
TRBV6-2/TRBV6-3	TRBJ1-1	.	once	TGTGCCAGCAGCGACCCCCCGCCGGGACACGACACTGAAGCTTTCTTT	CASSDPPPGHDTEAFF